This T cell receptor (beta chain) is drawn from a study of cytomegalovirus exposure and HLA in healthy donors. Study-wide context: Earlier sequencing of 200 million or so T cells yielded 95 million to 120 million unique TCR beta sequences. Whole-study findings and limits: Some highly shared sequence variants likely arose as a pipeline artifact. Among the CMV-associated chains, three were confirmed in vitro as specific for CMV antigens. It was 160 or so TCR beta chains that were listed as cytomegalovirus-associated.

This CDR3 has 13 amino acids. V gave up 6 bases and J gave up 0 bases, with 8 bases separating them. Per the germline V gene, CDR1 is LNHDA and CDR2 is SQIVND (reference sequence). Comments on this clone: Its specificity is unknown.

PCR primers comprised 60 Vbeta and 13 Jbeta primers. Clones were sequenced by immunoSEQ multiplex PCR, and TCRdb holds only the in-frame ones, with some missing. The sample consists of approximately 97,000 clones, around 72% of them appearing once. Sequenced: PBMCs. The chain uses TRBV19 and TRBJ1-1; TRBD1 is a possible D gene (5 bases). This receptor was identified in a man aged 40-50 years in good health and CMV-seronegative. The chain's CDR3 is CASRDNMNTEAFF. The CDR3 coding sequence is TGTGCCAGTAGGGACAACATGAACACTGAAGCTTTCTTT.